These T cell receptor beta chains were read from a single sample in a study of shared clonotypes between healthy human individuals. TCRdb keeps only in-frame clones here, not all; method: immunoSEQ multiplex PCR. The sample has just over 2,000,000 clones, over 85% seen once. Material: naive CD4+ T cells sorted from blood. The receptor source for this set is a man in his late teens or twenties in good health. Each CDR3 is given with its conserved first and last residue. D genes are given only for firm matches. Rows may omit the clone size; those that give it use once, few, many or a size class.

d_gene: TRBD1; j_gene: TRBJ2-7; abundance: once; v_gene: TRBV27; CDR3aa: CASRRQGGYEQYF; CDR3nt: TGTGCCAGCAGAAGACAGGGTGGCTACGAGCAGTACTTC
d_gene: -; j_gene: TRBJ2-7; abundance: -; v_gene: TRBV5-5; CDR3aa: CASSLFSYEQYF; CDR3nt: TGTGCCAGCAGCCTCTTCTCCTACGAGCAGTACTTC
d_gene: -; j_gene: TRBJ1-3; abundance: -; v_gene: TRBV7-2; CDR3aa: CASSPQGNTIYF; CDR3nt: TGTGCCAGCAGCCCACAGGGAAACACCATATATTTT
d_gene: -; j_gene: TRBJ2-3; abundance: -; v_gene: TRBV9; CDR3aa: CASSVAGFPDTQYF; CDR3nt: TGTGCCAGCAGCGTAGCAGGGTTCCCAGATACGCAGTATTTT
d_gene: -; j_gene: TRBJ2-7; abundance: once; v_gene: TRBV29-1; CDR3aa: CSVVIQSGVGYEQYF; CDR3nt: TGCAGCGTTGTGATTCAGTCGGGGGTGGGGTACGAGCAGTACTTC
d_gene: -; j_gene: TRBJ2-2; abundance: -; v_gene: TRBV11-2; CDR3aa: CASSFVGELFF; CDR3nt: TGTGCCAGCAGCTTTGTCGGGGAGCTGTTTTTT
d_gene: -; j_gene: TRBJ1-1; abundance: -; v_gene: TRBV5-4; CDR3aa: CASSQGDGGRNTEAFF; CDR3nt: TGTGCCAGCAGCCAAGGGGACGGGGGGAGGAACACTGAAGCTTTCTTT
d_gene: TRBD2; j_gene: TRBJ2-3; abundance: -; v_gene: TRBV13; CDR3aa: CASSSRLAGEADTQYF; CDR3nt: TGTGCCAGCAGCAGCCGACTAGCGGGAGAGGCAGATACGCAGTATTTT
d_gene: -; j_gene: TRBJ1-4; abundance: -; v_gene: TRBV9; CDR3aa: CASSGGRYDEKLFF; CDR3nt: TGTGCCAGCAGCGGTGGGCGATATGATGAAAAACTGTTTTTT
d_gene: TRBD2; j_gene: TRBJ2-3; abundance: -; v_gene: TRBV2; CDR3aa: CASSARTSGTDTQYF; CDR3nt: TGTGCCAGCAGTGCAAGGACTAGCGGCACAGATACGCAGTATTTT
d_gene: -; j_gene: TRBJ2-5; abundance: -; v_gene: TRBV27; CDR3aa: CASSFGGETQYF; CDR3nt: TGTGCCAGCAGTTTTGGCGGGGAGACCCAGTACTTC
d_gene: TRBD1; j_gene: TRBJ1-2; abundance: -; v_gene: TRBV5-1; CDR3aa: CASSFDRGGYTF; CDR3nt: TGCGCCAGCAGCTTTGACAGGGGAGGCTACACCTTC
d_gene: -; j_gene: TRBJ2-4; abundance: once; v_gene: TRBV28; CDR3aa: CASTLGLAGVNIQYF; CDR3nt: TGTGCCAGCACCTTGGGGTTGGCAGGGGTAAACATTCAGTACTTC
d_gene: -; j_gene: TRBJ1-4; abundance: -; v_gene: TRBV4-1; CDR3aa: CASSTSDSATNEKLFF; CDR3nt: TGCGCCAGCAGCACTTCGGACAGTGCAACTAATGAAAAACTGTTTTTT
d_gene: TRBD2; j_gene: TRBJ2-7; abundance: -; v_gene: TRBV5-1; CDR3aa: CASSAEASGIWSYEQYF; CDR3nt: TGCGCCAGCAGCGCCGAGGCTAGCGGGATTTGGTCCTACGAGCAGTACTTC
d_gene: TRBD1; j_gene: TRBJ1-2; abundance: -; v_gene: TRBV20-1; CDR3aa: CSATGQGGYTF; CDR3nt: TGCAGTGCCACCGGACAGGGCGGCTACACCTTC
d_gene: -; j_gene: TRBJ2-7; abundance: -; v_gene: TRBV29-1; CDR3aa: CSVEGPDIYEQYF; CDR3nt: TGCAGCGTTGAAGGGCCCGACATTTACGAGCAGTACTTC
d_gene: -; j_gene: TRBJ1-2; abundance: -; v_gene: TRBV28; CDR3aa: CASSLSGLSVATLLVGYTF; CDR3nt: TGTGCCAGCAGTTTATCCGGCCTAAGTGTTGCCACCCTCCTTGTTGGCTACACCTTC
d_gene: TRBD1; j_gene: TRBJ1-1; abundance: -; v_gene: TRBV7-2; CDR3aa: CASSQTGSTEAFF; CDR3nt: TGTGCCAGCAGCCAGACAGGGAGTACTGAAGCTTTCTTT
d_gene: TRBD1; j_gene: TRBJ2-1; abundance: -; v_gene: TRBV5-1; CDR3aa: CASSRDRGLFNEQFF; CDR3nt: TGCGCCAGCAGTCGAGACAGGGGGCTATTCAATGAGCAGTTCTTC
d_gene: -; j_gene: TRBJ1-1; abundance: -; v_gene: TRBV7-9; CDR3aa: CASRKLENTEAFF; CDR3nt: TGTGCCAGCAGGAAGCTAGAAAACACTGAAGCTTTCTTT
d_gene: TRBD2; j_gene: TRBJ2-7; abundance: -; v_gene: TRBV7-2; CDR3aa: CASSLGSASGIYEQYF; CDR3nt: TGTGCCAGCAGCTTAGGGAGCGCTAGCGGGATCTACGAGCAGTACTTC
d_gene: TRBD2; j_gene: TRBJ2-7; abundance: -; v_gene: TRBV10-2; CDR3aa: CASRGGEGMREQYF; CDR3nt: TGCGCCAGCCGGGGGGGAGAAGGGATGAGGGAGCAGTACTTC
d_gene: TRBD1; j_gene: TRBJ1-3; abundance: -; v_gene: TRBV28; CDR3aa: CASSLRGWDSLNTIYF; CDR3nt: TGTGCCAGCAGTTTAAGGGGGTGGGACAGTTTAAACACCATATATTTT
d_gene: -; j_gene: TRBJ2-3; abundance: -; v_gene: TRBV6-1; CDR3aa: CASSGGWGGGPDTQYF; CDR3nt: TGTGCCAGCAGTGGAGGATGGGGGGGCGGGCCAGATACGCAGTATTTT